These T cell receptor beta chains were read from a single sample in a study of blood T cell repertoires in COVID-19. Method: immunoSEQ multiplex PCR; TCRdb's copy keeps in-frame clones and lacks some. Of about 130,000 clones in the sample, around 81% were seen once. Sequenced material: peripheral blood. These receptors were taken from a woman in her fifties or sixties with acute or convalescent COVID-19. Both conserved end residues are part of each CDR3. Fields, in order: clone size, J gene, D gene, V gene, CDR3 DNA, CDR3 protein. The D gene is left open where the match is weak. Rows may omit the clone size; those that give it use once, few, many or a size class.

abundance: .; j_gene: TRBJ2-7; d_gene: .; v_gene: TRBV4-2; CDR3nt: TGTGCCAGCAGCCTGGGTACGGGAACCTACGAGCAGTACTTC; CDR3aa: CASSLGTGTYEQYF
abundance: .; j_gene: TRBJ2-5; d_gene: TRBD1; v_gene: TRBV29-1; CDR3nt: TGCAGCGCACTCGGGACAGGGTCTGGTTCAGAGACCCAGTACTTC; CDR3aa: CSALGTGSGSETQYF
abundance: .; j_gene: TRBJ2-1; d_gene: TRBD2; v_gene: TRBV3-1/TRBV3-2; CDR3nt: TGTGCCAGCAGCCGACTAGCGGCCGCCGGGGATGAGCAGTTCTTC; CDR3aa: CASSRLAAAGDEQFF
abundance: .; j_gene: TRBJ1-6; d_gene: .; v_gene: TRBV5-5; CDR3nt: TGTGCCAGCAGCTTGGTACGGGAGTTCCGAACCTCACCCCTCCACTTT; CDR3aa: CASSLVREFRTSPLHF
abundance: .; j_gene: TRBJ1-5; d_gene: .; v_gene: TRBV6-5; CDR3nt: TGTGCCAGCAGTTACGCAGGCAATCAGCCCCAGCATTTT; CDR3aa: CASSYAGNQPQHF
abundance: .; j_gene: TRBJ2-3; d_gene: TRBD2; v_gene: TRBV25-1; CDR3nt: TGTGCCAGCAGCCTGCGGGAGCGTTACACAGATACGCAGTATTTT; CDR3aa: CASSLRERYTDTQYF
abundance: .; j_gene: TRBJ2-7; d_gene: TRBD1; v_gene: TRBV6-5; CDR3nt: TGTGCCAGCACTGTGACAGGGGCCTACGAGCAGTACTTC; CDR3aa: CASTVTGAYEQYF
abundance: .; j_gene: TRBJ1-1; d_gene: .; v_gene: TRBV11-2; CDR3nt: TGTGCCAGCAGCTTACAGGGGAACACTGAAGCTTTCTTT; CDR3aa: CASSLQGNTEAFF
abundance: few; j_gene: TRBJ2-2; d_gene: TRBD2; v_gene: TRBV5-4; CDR3nt: TGTGCCAGCACCGGACTAGCTGTTAATGGAGTTGGCGGGGAGCTGTTTTTT; CDR3aa: CASTGLAVNGVGGELFF
abundance: .; j_gene: TRBJ1-4; d_gene: .; v_gene: TRBV9; CDR3nt: TGTGCCAGCAGCCAGCGGCCTAATGAAAAACTGTTTTTT; CDR3aa: CASSQRPNEKLFF
abundance: .; j_gene: TRBJ2-1; d_gene: .; v_gene: TRBV21-1; CDR3nt: TGTGCCAGCAGCCCGACTAGCGGGAGTAATGAGCAGTTCTTC; CDR3aa: CASSPTSGSNEQFF
abundance: .; j_gene: TRBJ1-3; d_gene: .; v_gene: TRBV6-5; CDR3nt: TGTGCCAGCAGTTACGAGCCGTCTGGAAACACCATATATTTT; CDR3aa: CASSYEPSGNTIYF
abundance: .; j_gene: TRBJ1-5; d_gene: .; v_gene: TRBV7-2; CDR3nt: TGTGCCAGCAGCCTCGGAGAGCAGCCCCAGCATTTT; CDR3aa: CASSLGEQPQHF
abundance: .; j_gene: TRBJ1-1; d_gene: .; v_gene: TRBV5-1; CDR3nt: TGCGCCAGCAGCTTGGCCGGGGGAGGGGAGACTGAAGCTTTCTTT; CDR3aa: CASSLAGGGETEAFF
abundance: .; j_gene: TRBJ2-7; d_gene: .; v_gene: TRBV7-9; CDR3nt: TGTGCCAGCAGCTTAGATATTTCCTACGAGCAGTACTTC; CDR3aa: CASSLDISYEQYF
abundance: .; j_gene: TRBJ2-5; d_gene: TRBD2; v_gene: TRBV11-1; CDR3nt: TGTGCCAGCAAACCGACTAGCTCCCAAGAGACCCAGTACTTC; CDR3aa: CASKPTSSQETQYF
abundance: .; j_gene: TRBJ2-5; d_gene: TRBD2; v_gene: TRBV18; CDR3nt: TGTGCCAGCTCACCGGGTTTTAGCGGGGCTGAGACCCAGTACTTC; CDR3aa: CASSPGFSGAETQYF
abundance: .; j_gene: TRBJ2-1; d_gene: .; v_gene: TRBV6-4; CDR3nt: TGTGCCAGCAGCCGGGAGTCGGGGGAATCTGAGCAGTTCTTC; CDR3aa: CASSRESGESEQFF
abundance: .; j_gene: TRBJ2-1; d_gene: TRBD1; v_gene: TRBV28; CDR3nt: TGTGCCAGCAATGGACAGGGGAGCTACAATGAGCAGTTCTTC; CDR3aa: CASNGQGSYNEQFF
abundance: few; j_gene: TRBJ2-1; d_gene: TRBD2; v_gene: TRBV15; CDR3nt: TGTGCCACCAGCAGAGATACTTGGCGGGGGTCTGAGCAGTTCTTC; CDR3aa: CATSRDTWRGSEQFF
abundance: .; j_gene: TRBJ1-5; d_gene: TRBD1; v_gene: TRBV5-8; CDR3nt: TGTGCCAGCAGCGAACAGGGGGTGGATCAGCCCCAGCATTTT; CDR3aa: CASSEQGVDQPQHF
abundance: .; j_gene: TRBJ1-5; d_gene: .; v_gene: TRBV7-9; CDR3nt: TGTGCCAGCACCACAGGCCCCCAGCCCCAGCATTTT; CDR3aa: CASTTGPQPQHF
abundance: .; j_gene: TRBJ2-1; d_gene: TRBD2; v_gene: TRBV30; CDR3nt: TGTGCCTGGAGTGTAAGACTAGCAGATTACAATGAGCAGTTCTTC; CDR3aa: CAWSVRLADYNEQFF
abundance: .; j_gene: TRBJ1-1; d_gene: .; v_gene: TRBV9; CDR3nt: TGTGCCAGCAGCGCCGGGGACGGGACTTATACTGAAGCTTTCTTT; CDR3aa: CASSAGDGTYTEAFF